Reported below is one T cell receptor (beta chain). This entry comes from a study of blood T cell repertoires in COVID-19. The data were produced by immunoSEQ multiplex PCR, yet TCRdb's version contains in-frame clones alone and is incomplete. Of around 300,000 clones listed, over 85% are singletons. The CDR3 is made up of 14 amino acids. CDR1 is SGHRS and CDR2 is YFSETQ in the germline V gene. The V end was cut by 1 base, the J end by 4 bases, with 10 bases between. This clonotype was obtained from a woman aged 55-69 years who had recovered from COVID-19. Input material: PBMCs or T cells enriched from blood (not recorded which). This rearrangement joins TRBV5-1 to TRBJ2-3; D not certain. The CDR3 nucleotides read TGCGCCAGCAGCTTGAATAGTGGAGCAGATACGCAGTATTTT. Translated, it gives CASSLNSGADTQYF.